A selection of T cell receptor beta chains follows, all from one sample in a study of control samples from healthy donors and cancer patients. Measured with immunoSEQ multiplex PCR; TCRdb has only the in-frame clones, and not every one. This table holds about 150,000 clones, over 90% found once. The sequenced sample consisted of blood. The receptors stem from a man aged 45-65 years in good health. Each CDR3 is given with its conserved first and last residue. D genes are given only for firm matches. Clone sizes are given selectively: once, few, many, or a class where the clone is expanded.

v_call	d_call	clone_size	j_call	cdr3_nt	cdr3_aa
TRBV15	.	once	TRBJ2-3	TGTGCCACCAGCGGAAGGTTACAGAACACAGATACGCAGTATTTT	CATSGRLQNTDTQYF
TRBV9	TRBD2	.	TRBJ2-1	TGTGCCAGCAGCGCAATATTAGCGGGAGGGGAGCAGTTCTTC	CASSAILAGGEQFF
TRBV19	.	once	TRBJ2-7	TGTGCCAGGAAAAACCCCCACACAGGGAGGCACTACGAGCAGTACTTC	CARKNPHTGRHYEQYF
TRBV5-8	.	.	TRBJ1-2	TGTGCCAGCACTCCGGGGATTTTCTATGGCTACACCTTC	CASTPGIFYGYTF
TRBV27	TRBD1	few	TRBJ1-5	TGTGCCAGCAGTCTAGCGGGACAGGGACGCAATCAGCCCCAGCATTTT	CASSLAGQGRNQPQHF
TRBV9	TRBD2	.	TRBJ2-1	TGTGCCAGCAGCGTAGCCCCGGGACTAGCGGGAGACAGTGAGCAGTTCTTC	CASSVAPGLAGDSEQFF
TRBV28	.	once	TRBJ2-7	TGTGCCAGCAGCCTACGAGCTCGCGAGCAGTACTTC	CASSLRAREQYF
TRBV10-3	TRBD2	.	TRBJ2-1	TGTGCCATGAGGTCCAATCAGCGGGGGTACAATGAGCAGTTCTTC	CAMRSNQRGYNEQFF
TRBV9	TRBD1	once	TRBJ1-1	TGTGCCAGCAGCCCTCCAGGGGGAGCCCCGGACGAAGCTTTCTTT	CASSPPGGAPDEAFF
TRBV5-4	.	.	TRBJ1-1	TGTGCCAGCAGCCGGGACGTGAACACTGAAGCTTTCTTT	CASSRDVNTEAFF
TRBV19	.	.	TRBJ1-5	TGTGCCAGTAGTATCTTTGGGAGCAATCAGCCCCAGCATTTT	CASSIFGSNQPQHF
TRBV3-1/TRBV3-2	TRBD1	.	TRBJ1-3	TGTGCCAGCAGCCAGGACAGGGACTCTCTCTCTGGAAACACCATATATTTT	CASSQDRDSLSGNTIYF
TRBV18	TRBD2	.	TRBJ2-7	TGTGCCAGCTCACCAGGGGGACTAGCGGGAGCGCGTAATTGGTACGAGCAGTACTTC	CASSPGGLAGARNWYEQYF
TRBV3-1/TRBV3-2	TRBD2	.	TRBJ2-7	TGTGCCAGCAGCCGCACAGCGGGAGTACGGGAGCAGTACTTC	CASSRTAGVREQYF
TRBV30	.	.	TRBJ1-1	TGTGCCCAGCGGGGGATGGGGGACACTGAAGCTTTCTTT	CAQRGMGDTEAFF
TRBV6-6	TRBD1	.	TRBJ1-1	TGTGCCAGCAGTTACATTGGGACAGCTGCTGAAGCTTTCTTT	CASSYIGTAAEAFF
TRBV24-1	.	.	TRBJ2-7	TGTGCCACCAGTGATCCGGGACGAGAGCAGTACTTC	CATSDPGREQYF
TRBV3-1/TRBV3-2	TRBD2	.	TRBJ2-4	TGTGCCAGCGCCCTTTTAGCGGGAGGAGGAAAAAACATTCAGTACTTC	CASALLAGGGKNIQYF
TRBV30	.	.	TRBJ1-6	TGTGCCTGGAGGGTCCCGGGGATTGGGATAAGCTCCTATAATTCACCCCTCCACTTT	CAWRVPGIGISSYNSPLHF
TRBV29-1	TRBD2	.	TRBJ2-7	TGCAGCGTTTTCATAGCGGGAGGGCTCAACGAGCAGTACTTC	CSVFIAGGLNEQYF
TRBV11-2	.	.	TRBJ2-2	TGTGCCAGCAGCTTAGATTGGGTCACCGGGGAGCTGTTTTTT	CASSLDWVTGELFF